This entry lists 32 T cell receptor beta chains sequenced from one sample in a study of response to subunit inactivated influenza vaccine. TCRdb processed the RT-PCR reads anew with MiXCR; each CDR3 protein has one entry. In the table there are approximately 530,000 distinct CDR3 sequences, 10% to 15% of which are singletons. Source: PBMCs from blood, taken about 6 weeks after vaccination. Source of these receptors: a man aged 45-65 years who received an inactivated influenza vaccine.

V is TRBV20-1 and J is TRBJ2-1, with 12 nucleotides matching TRBD2. With 1 base clipped from V and 4 bases from J, the junction kept 2 bases outside the gene matches. Germline assignment: CDR1 DFQATT and CDR2 SNEGSKA (reference sequence). The CDR3 is 15 residues long. In nucleotides, the CDR3 is TGCAGTGCTAGAGTACTAGCGGGGGGTTACAATGAGCAGTTCTTC. As protein: CSARVLAGGYNEQFF.

The chain recombines TRBV5-1 with TRBJ2-7; D not certain. The CDR3 length is 13 residues. CDR1 and CDR2 (germline): SGHRS, YFSETQ. Trimming took off 3 bases at V and 5 bases at J, with 12 bases between the two ends. The CDR3 loop is CASSSGPTDEQYF. The CDR3 bases are TGCGCCAGCAGCTCCGGACCCACAGACGAGCAGTACTTC.

A few counts support this clonotype. The chain combines TRBV10-3 with TRBJ2-7; 7 bases line up with TRBD1. Germline CDR1 is ENHRY and CDR2 is SYGVKD. The CDR3 has 16 residues. The V segment lost 8 bases and the J segment 0 bases; nucleotides outside the gene matches: 13. CDR3 DNA: TGTGCCATCGGCTGGTCATCGGACAGGAGCTCCTACGAGCAGTACTTC. Translated: CAIGWSSDRSSYEQYF.

The rearrangement uses TRBV7-9 and TRBJ1-4, with 8 bases matching TRBD1. J gave up 0 bases and V 3 bases, and 6 bases lay outside the gene matches. The CDR3 runs to 17 residues. CDR1 SEHNR and CDR2 FQNEAQ come from the germline V gene (reference sequence). The DNA for the CDR3 is TGTGCCAGCAGCTTTAAAGGACAGGGAGCAACTAATGAAAAACTGTTTTTT. Its translation is CASSFKGQGATNEKLFF.

This clonotype was seen a handful of times. The chain recombines TRBV27 with TRBJ2-7, with a weak D call TRBD1 (6 bases). V was pared by 6 bases and J by 3 bases, with 12 bases between. The V gene's germline CDR1 is MNHEY and CDR2 SMNVEV (reference sequence). The CDR3 is 13 amino acids. CDR3: CASSYGQNYEQYF. The DNA for the CDR3 is TGTGCCAGCAGCTATGGACAGAACTACGAGCAGTACTTC.

In this sample, this clonotype turned up a few times. The chain recombines TRBV9 with TRBJ2-1; D might be TRBD2 (6 bases). Germline assignment: CDR1 SGDLS and CDR2 YYNGEE. The CDR3 has 15 residues. V was cut by 4 bases and J by 0 bases, with 11 bases left in between. CDR3 sequence (DNA): TGTGCCAGCAGCCCCTCGGGGGACTCCTACAATGAGCAGTTCTTC. It translates to CASSPSGDSYNEQFF.

The chain joins TRBV6-6 to TRBJ2-5; 9 nucleotides agree with TRBD1. Per germline, CDR1 MNHNY and CDR2 SVGAGI (reference sequence). The CDR3 loop spans 13 amino acids. V dropped 7 bases and J dropped 5; count of bases not matched to a gene: 5. The CDR3: CASIPTGGETQYF. The CDR3 DNA reads as TGTGCCAGCATCCCCACAGGGGGCGAGACCCAGTACTTC.

This clonotype turned up a few times. The V gene is TRBV24-1, the J gene TRBJ2-2; maybe TRBD1 (6 bases). Trimming left V 3 bases short and J 8 bases short, with 12 bases between. The CDR3 spans 14 residues. The V gene's germline CDR1 is KGHDR and CDR2 SFDVKD. CDR3 sequence reads: CATSDQQGKGELFF. The CDR3, as DNA: TGTGCCACCAGTGATCAACAGGGTAAAGGGGAGCTGTTTTTT.

This clonotype was recorded a few times. The chain combines TRBV5-8 with TRBJ2-7; D is unclear. This CDR3 region has 12 residues. In germline, CDR1 is SGHTS, CDR2 YDEGEE. V was pared by 2 bases and J by 5 bases, with 8 bases between. The CDR3 region has the DNA TGTGCCAGCAGCTTACGGTTCAACGAGCAGTACTTC. It translates to CASSLRFNEQYF.

The chain employs TRBV20-1 and TRBJ1-5; D is uncertain. CDR3 size: 12 residues. V lost 7 bases, J lost 1 base, and 8 bases lay in between. Germline loops: CDR1 DFQATT, CDR2 SNEGSKA (reference sequence). The CDR3 DNA sequence: TGCAGTGTAACACACAGCAATCAGCCCCAGCATTTT. Translated: CSVTHSNQPQHF.

The J gene is TRBJ2-5, the V gene TRBV7-9; 12 positions agree with TRBD2. The CDR3 consists of 15 residues. The trim removed 5 bases at V and 3 bases at J, leaving 4 bases unmatched. Germline V gene sequence: CDR1 SEHNR, CDR2 FQNEAQ (reference sequence). The CDR3 bases are TGTGCCAGCAGCACGACTAGCGGGAGCAAAGAGACCCAGTACTTC. It yields the protein CASSTTSGSKETQYF. Full variable domain (missing parts from reference TRBV7-9 and TRBJ2-5): DTGVSQNPRHKITKRGQNVTFRCDPISEHNRLYWYRQTLGQGPEFLTYFQNEAQLEKSRLLSDRFSAERPKGSFSTLEIQRTEQGDSAMYLCASSTTSGSKETQYFGPGTRLLVL.

The chain carries TRBV2 and TRBJ2-7; a weak D match, TRBD2 (6 bases). Germline V gives CDR1 SNHLY, CDR2 FYNNEI. The CDR3 contains 15 residues. Deletions cut 1 base from V and 5 bases from J, with 15 bases between. Here the CDR3 reads CASSEGAGRFDEQYF. The CDR3 DNA follows: TGTGCCAGCAGTGAAGGGGCAGGGAGGTTCGACGAGCAGTACTTC.

The table lists this clonotype with a few counts. V is TRBV6-5 and J is TRBJ1-3, with D possibly TRBD1 on 5 matching bases. Deletions cut 2 bases from V and 0 bases from J, with 14 bases between. This CDR3 comprises 17 residues. Germline CDR1 is MNHEY and CDR2 is SVGAGI. The CDR3 DNA sequence: TGTGCCAGCAGTTACGGGCTCCGGACAAGCTCTGGAAACACCATATATTTT. Translated, it gives CASSYGLRTSSGNTIYF.

In this sample, this clonotype turned up a few times. The V and J genes are TRBV20-1 and TRBJ2-7; weak D call: TRBD2 (6 bases). CDR3 length equals 15 residues. Between the trimmed V and J ends, which lost 6 bases and 0 bases, there was a span of 18 bases. The germline gives CDR1 DFQATT, CDR2 SNEGSKA (reference sequence). The CDR3 loop reads CSAASAEGSSYEQYF. The CDR3 nucleotides read TGCAGTGCCGCATCCGCGGAGGGAAGCTCCTACGAGCAGTACTTC.

V is TRBV7-4 and J is TRBJ2-4; D is unresolved. Germline-derived CDR1 and CDR2 are SGHVT and SQSDAQ. There are 15 residues in the CDR3. V was trimmed by 2 bases and J by 3 bases, leaving 11 bases between them. The CDR3: CASSLPSRVKNIQYF. CDR3 DNA sequence: TGTGCCAGCAGCTTACCATCTCGAGTCAAAAACATTCAGTACTTC.

There are many counts of this clonotype. The chain combines TRBV10-3 with TRBJ2-7, with D perhaps being TRBD1 or TRBD2 (5 bases each). V was trimmed by 10 bases and J by 4 bases, leaving 17 bases between them. The germline V gene encodes CDR1 ENHRY and CDR2 SYGVKD. CDR3 length: 13 amino acids. CDR3: CANSGTDFYEQYF. The CDR3 DNA reads TGTGCCAACTCCGGGACGGATTTTTACGAGCAGTACTTC.

This CDR3 reads CAWSVRRGGNEQFF. DNA of the CDR3: TGTGCCTGGAGTGTACGGAGGGGCGGGAATGAGCAGTTCTTC. The chain employs TRBV30 and TRBJ2-1; perhaps TRBD2 as D (6 bases). V was clipped by 0 bases and J by 7 bases, with 13 bases between them. The CDR3 covers 14 residues. Germline assignment: CDR1 GTSNPN and CDR2 SVGIG (reference sequence).

This clonotype was counted a few times. V usage is TRBV15 and J usage is TRBJ2-1, with 10 bases aligning to TRBD1. The V segment lost 3 bases and the J segment 8 bases; nucleotides outside the gene matches: 10. This CDR3 comprises 16 residues. Germline V gene data show CDR1 as LNHNV and CDR2 as YYDKDF (reference sequence). In nucleotides, the CDR3 is TGTGCCACCAGCAGGCGATCCGGGACAGGGGCGGATGAGCAGTTCTTC. Protein sequence: CATSRRSGTGADEQFF.

A few counts support this clonotype. This rearrangement joins TRBV29-1 to TRBJ2-3, with 8 bases identical to TRBD2. Germline CDR1 SQVTM, CDR2 ANQGSEA. This CDR3 is built from 14 residues. V was clipped by 5 bases and J by 1 base; unmatched bases: 5. The CDR3 loop reads CSVSREAGTDTQYF. The CDR3 DNA follows: TGCAGCGTTTCGCGGGAGGCTGGCACAGATACGCAGTATTTT.

Only a few counts were recorded for this clonotype. The chain couples TRBV20-1 to TRBJ1-3; D unclear. Germline V gene data show CDR1 as DFQATT and CDR2 as SNEGSKA (reference sequence). There are 14 residues in the CDR3. V was shortened by 5 bases and J by 0 bases, with 11 bases between the two germline ends. This chain's CDR3 is CSASDPSSGNTIYF. The CDR3, as DNA: TGCAGTGCTTCCGACCCGAGCTCTGGAAACACCATATATTTT.

The chain is built from TRBV7-8 and TRBJ2-1; D is possibly TRBD2 (5 bases). Trimming pared 2 bases from V and 5 bases from J, leaving 13 bases between. The CDR3 spans 15 residues. From germline, CDR1 is SGHVS and CDR2 FQNEAQ. CDR3 nucleotide sequence: TGTGCCAGCAGCTTATCGCCGGGGTGGGACAATGAGCAGTTCTTC. It encodes CASSLSPGWDNEQFF.

There are a few counts of this clonotype. This sequence joins TRBV20-1 and TRBJ2-5; either TRBD1 or TRBD2 may supply D (5 bases each). The CDR3 sequence is 12 residues long. The ends were cut back, 1 base at V and 5 bases at J, with 8 bases in the middle. The V gene's germline CDR1 is DFQATT and CDR2 SNEGSKA (reference sequence). The CDR3 loop is CSARVGRETQYF. CDR3 in DNA: TGCAGTGCTAGAGTGGGACGGGAGACCCAGTACTTC.

The V and J genes are TRBV3-1 and TRBJ2-3, with 9 bases that match TRBD2. The CDR3 totals 15 residues. Germline V CDR1 and CDR2: LGHDT, YNNKEL (reference sequence). V trimming: 1 base; J trimming: 4 bases; junction bases outside the gene matches: 3. The CDR3 sequence is CASSQVAGAADTQYF. The CDR3 DNA reads TGTGCCAGCAGCCAAGTAGCGGGAGCGGCAGATACGCAGTATTTT.

This clonotype was seen only a few times. This chain links TRBV5-1 with TRBJ2-1, with D unresolved. This CDR3 has 15 residues. Germline V gene data show CDR1 as SGHRS and CDR2 as YFSETQ. With 4 bases removed from V and 2 bases from J, the gap between germline ends came to 13 bases. CDR3: CASSRGKKTYNEQFF. CDR3 in DNA: TGCGCCAGCAGCCGTGGAAAAAAAACCTACAATGAGCAGTTCTTC.

This clonotype has only one observation. A much larger clone is a single base away; this may be a read error. The rearrangement links TRBV6-2 or TRBV6-3 to TRBJ2-2; D gene ambiguous. CDR3 size: 13 residues. The germline V gene has CDR1 MNHEY and CDR2 SVGEGT. V shed 1 base and J shed 7 bases, with 7 bases lying between them. CDR3 sequence reads: CASSYYFIGELFF. Written as DNA, the CDR3 is TGTGCCAGCAGTTACTATTTCATCGGGGAGCTGTTTTTT.

The chain has TRBV5-1 and TRBJ1-1; the D is unclear. CDR3 length: 13 amino acids. V lost 4 bases and J lost 6, with 13 bases in between. Looked up from germline, CDR1 is SGHRS and CDR2 is YFSETQ. The DNA of the CDR3 is TGCGCCAGCAGCCCCACTTTAAACGCTGAAGCTTTCTTT. Translation gives CASSPTLNAEAFF.

There are a few counts of this clonotype. The V gene is TRBV28, the J gene TRBJ2-3; 10 nucleotides line up with TRBD2. The J segment lost 8 bases and the V segment lost 6 bases, leaving 14 bases of the junction unmatched. The germline gives CDR1 MDHEN, CDR2 SYDVKM. The CDR3 loop spans 16 amino acids. The CDR3 nucleotides are TGTGCCAGCAGGCCAGAGAGCGGGGGGGCGTGGGGTACGCAGTATTTT. Protein product: CASRPESGGAWGTQYF.

There are many counts of this clonotype. The chain uses TRBV29-1 and TRBJ2-4; D remains ambiguous. The germline V and J ends were trimmed by 2 bases and 0 bases, with 11 bases remaining between them. The germline V gene has CDR1 SQVTM and CDR2 ANQGSEA. This CDR3 is 15 amino acids long. The CDR3: CSVELRSLAKNIQYF. In DNA, the CDR3 is TGCAGCGTTGAACTGAGGTCTCTAGCCAAAAACATTCAGTACTTC.

This sequence joins TRBV20-1 and TRBJ1-4; no reliable D call. The CDR3 covers 13 residues. Germline values: CDR1 DFQATT, CDR2 SNEGSKA (reference sequence). V shed 1 base and J shed 2 bases, with 5 bases lying between them. CDR3 sequence: CSARAATNEKLFF. CDR3 nucleotides: TGCAGTGCTAGAGCAGCGACTAATGAAAAACTGTTTTTT.

This clonotype was counted a few times. The V gene is TRBV11-3, the J gene TRBJ2-3; TRBD1 matches 10 bases. J gave up 1 base and V 5 bases, and 6 bases lay outside the gene matches. This CDR3 has 16 amino acids. CDR1 and CDR2 from the germline V gene are SGHNT and YENEEA. CDR3 in DNA: TGTGCCAGCAGCCGTGACAGGGGGCGAGGCACAGATACGCAGTATTTT. Its translation: CASSRDRGRGTDTQYF.

This clonotype has ten or more counts. Here the CDR3 DNA reads TGCGCCAGCAGCTTCCTAGCGGGAGGGTACGAGCAGTACTTC. Its protein is CASSFLAGGYEQYF. The rearrangement links TRBV5-1 to TRBJ2-7, with 12 positions matching TRBD2. The CDR3 length is 14 residues. CDR1 SGHRS and CDR2 YFSETQ come from the germline V gene. Unmatched junction bases numbered 1, after V lost 2 bases and J lost 4 bases.

This clonotype has only a few counts. The rearrangement uses TRBV28 and TRBJ2-7; the match to TRBD2 covers 13 bases. The germline V gene encodes CDR1 MDHEN and CDR2 SYDVKM. V dropped 4 bases and J dropped 4; count of bases not matched to a gene: 7. This CDR3 is built from 16 residues. DNA for the CDR3: TGTGCCAGCAGTTCTATTACGGGACTAGCGGGGTACGAGCAGTACTTC. Residues: CASSSITGLAGYEQYF.